The following is a TCR beta chain sequence with its context. Its cognate antigen is unknown. The sample originates from a study of cytomegalovirus exposure and HLA in healthy donors. Study context: In a previous analysis, about 100 million unique TCR beta sequences were found from 170 million or so T cells. Notes on the study in general: Serostatus for CMV was the only available immune exposure information. A later analysis found common viral pathogens apparently linked to several of the most significant clusters.

The PCR ran on 60 Vbeta and 13 Jbeta primers. Some clones are missing from TCRdb's copy, which holds only in-frame ones; the method was immunoSEQ multiplex PCR. The table has 100,000 to 150,000 clones, over 75% seen once. This CDR3 comprises 15 residues. CDR1 and CDR2 from the germline V gene are SGDLS and YYNGEE. V lost 4 bases, J lost 2 bases, and 14 bases lay in between. Nominal health characterized the donors when sampled, though unrecorded immune exposures were likely. This TCR derives from a boy younger than 18 in good health and CMV-seronegative. Specimen: PBMCs. The rearrangement joins TRBV9 to TRBJ2-3; weak D call: TRBD2 (6 bases). CDR3 residues: CASSLGGGYTDTQYF. In nucleotides, the CDR3 is TGTGCCAGCAGCTTGGGGGGAGGTTACACAGATACGCAGTATTTT.